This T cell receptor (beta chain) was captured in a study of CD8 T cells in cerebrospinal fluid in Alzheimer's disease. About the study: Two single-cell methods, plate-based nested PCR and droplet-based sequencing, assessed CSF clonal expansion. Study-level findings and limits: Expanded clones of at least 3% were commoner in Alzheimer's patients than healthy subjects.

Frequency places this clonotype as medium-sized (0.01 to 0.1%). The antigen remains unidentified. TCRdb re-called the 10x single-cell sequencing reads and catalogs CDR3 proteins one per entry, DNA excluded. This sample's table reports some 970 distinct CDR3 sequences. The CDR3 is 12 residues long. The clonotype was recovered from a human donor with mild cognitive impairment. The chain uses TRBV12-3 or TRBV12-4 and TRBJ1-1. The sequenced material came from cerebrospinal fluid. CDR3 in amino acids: CASSLTYAEAFF.